This T cell receptor beta chain was sequenced during a study of blood T cell repertoires in COVID-19. Study information: There were acute and convalescent COVID-19 samples, and they came from the United States, Italy and Spain. PBMCs, B-cell-depleted T cells, or T cells provided the cDNA or gDNA that made up the material.

Authors' methods: Reference gene primer amplification yielded estimated nucleated cell counts. Sequencing used immunoSEQ multiplex PCR; TCRdb keeps in-frame clones, though not all of them. That table furnishes V, J and clone size, whereas the DNA furnished D and trimming. The sample records around 97,000 clones, about 85% being singletons. Germline V gene sequence: CDR1 LGHDT, CDR2 YNNKEL (reference sequence). V dropped 4 bases and J dropped 6; count of bases not matched to a gene: 10. The CDR3 extends over 17 amino acids. Specimen: peripheral blood. This receptor was identified in a man aged 45 to 65 in a cohort sampled during active COVID-19. The chain combines TRBV3-1 (or the pseudogene TRBV3-2) with TRBJ2-3; TRBD2 matches at 13 bases. The CDR3 DNA is TGTGCCAGCAGCCTGAGCCCGACTAGCGGGGGGATGGATACGCAGTATTTT. This translates into CASSLSPTSGGMDTQYF.